These 6 T cell receptor beta chains were all obtained from the same sample, sequenced in a study of response to subunit inactivated influenza vaccine. TCRdb passed the RT-PCR reads through MiXCR, listing each CDR3 protein once. Of roughly 170,000 distinct CDR3 sequences in the sample, nearly 9.5% were seen once. The input for sequencing was non-naive T cells sorted from PBMCs, taken on the day of vaccination. These receptors came from a man in his fifties or sixties who received an inactivated influenza vaccine.

The chain joins TRBV6-4 to TRBJ2-3; 8 bases match TRBD2. This CDR3 is built from 15 residues. Germline CDR1 is MRHNA and CDR2 is SNTAGT. Trimming at V came to 8 bases and at J to 4 bases, leaving 11 bases not matched to a gene. CDR3 sequence reads: CASGRSLAGSDTQYF. Written as DNA, the CDR3 is TGTGCCAGCGGCCGTTCCCTAGCGGGTTCAGATACGCAGTATTTT.

V usage is TRBV6-2 or TRBV6-3 and J usage is TRBJ2-3; 10 bases align to TRBD2. With 7 bases clipped from V and 8 bases from J, the junction kept 9 bases outside the gene matches. This CDR3 is 14 amino acids long. Germline V gene sequence: CDR1 MNHEY, CDR2 SVGEGT. CDR3 bases: TGTGCCAGCAACCTAGCGGGGGCCCCGGGTACGCAGTATTTT. This translates into CASNLAGAPGTQYF.

This clonotype was seen more than once but under ten times. The chain employs TRBV12-3 or TRBV12-4 and TRBJ2-5; perhaps TRBD1 as D (6 bases). The length of the CDR3 is 14 residues. V was cut by 1 base and J by 6 bases, with 12 bases left in between. CDR3 sequence reads: CASSLGAGTKTQYF. CDR3 nucleotides: TGTGCCAGCAGTTTAGGGGCAGGGACAAAGACCCAGTACTTC.

This clonotype was observed at least ten times. The rearrangement links TRBV4-3 to TRBJ2-3; TRBD2 aligns across 7 bases. CDR1 LGHNA and CDR2 YSLEER come from the germline V gene. The CDR3 runs 15 residues. J gave up 5 bases and V 1 base, and 6 bases lay outside the gene matches. The CDR3 reads CASSQGGASGDTQYF. The CDR3, as DNA: TGCGCCAGCAGCCAAGGTGGGGCTAGCGGAGATACGCAGTATTTT.

This clonotype was seen more than once but under ten times. The rearrangement joins TRBV7-9 to TRBJ2-5; 8 nucleotides align to TRBD2. The CDR3 has 13 residues. Germline assignment: CDR1 SEHNR and CDR2 FQNEAQ (reference sequence). The V and J ends lost 5 bases and 5 bases, in that order; junction bases with no gene match: 4. The CDR3 nucleotides read TGTGCCAGCAGCCGCCGGGGGGGCGAGACCCAGTACTTC. Its translation: CASSRRGGETQYF.

In this sample, this clonotype turned up a few times. This chain connects TRBV20-1 to TRBJ2-7, with 14 bases identical to TRBD2. The V segment lost 6 bases and the J segment 5 bases; nucleotides outside the gene matches: 6. Germline lookup yields CDR1 DFQATT and CDR2 SNEGSKA (reference sequence). The CDR3 spans 14 residues. CDR3 protein: CSAIGTSGSHEQYF. The CDR3 region has the DNA TGCAGTGCGATAGGGACTAGCGGGAGCCACGAGCAGTACTTC.